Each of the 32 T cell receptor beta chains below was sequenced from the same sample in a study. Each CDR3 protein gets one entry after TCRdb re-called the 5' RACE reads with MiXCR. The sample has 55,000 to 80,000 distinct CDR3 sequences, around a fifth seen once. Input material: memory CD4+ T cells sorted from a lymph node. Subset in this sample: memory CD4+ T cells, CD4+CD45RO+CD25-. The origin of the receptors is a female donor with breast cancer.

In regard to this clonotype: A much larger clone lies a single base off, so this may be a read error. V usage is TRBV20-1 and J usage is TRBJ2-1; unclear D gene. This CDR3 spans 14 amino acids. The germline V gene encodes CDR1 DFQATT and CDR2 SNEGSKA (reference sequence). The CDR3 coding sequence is TGCAGTGCTAGAGTGGGTAATGTCTACAATGGGCAGTTCTTC. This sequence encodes CSARVGNVYNGQFF.

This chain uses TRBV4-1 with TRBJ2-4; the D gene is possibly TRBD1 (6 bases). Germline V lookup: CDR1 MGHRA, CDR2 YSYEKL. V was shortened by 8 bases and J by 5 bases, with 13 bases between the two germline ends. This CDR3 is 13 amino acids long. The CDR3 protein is CASGRTVENIQYF. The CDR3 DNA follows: TGCGCCAGCGGCCGGACAGTAGAAAACATTCAGTACTTC.

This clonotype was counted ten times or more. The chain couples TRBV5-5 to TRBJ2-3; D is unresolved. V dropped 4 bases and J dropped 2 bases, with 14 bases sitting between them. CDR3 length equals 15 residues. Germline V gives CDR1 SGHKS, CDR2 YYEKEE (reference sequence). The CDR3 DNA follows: TGTGCCAGCAGCCCCTCTGGACGGATCACAGATACGCAGTATTTT. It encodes CASSPSGRITDTQYF.

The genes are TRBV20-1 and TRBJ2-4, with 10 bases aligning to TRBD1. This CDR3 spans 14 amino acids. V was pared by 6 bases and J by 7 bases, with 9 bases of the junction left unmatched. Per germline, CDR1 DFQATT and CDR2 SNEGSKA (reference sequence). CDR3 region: CSADPGTGVNIQYF. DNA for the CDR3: TGCAGTGCCGACCCCGGGACAGGGGTTAACATTCAGTACTTC.

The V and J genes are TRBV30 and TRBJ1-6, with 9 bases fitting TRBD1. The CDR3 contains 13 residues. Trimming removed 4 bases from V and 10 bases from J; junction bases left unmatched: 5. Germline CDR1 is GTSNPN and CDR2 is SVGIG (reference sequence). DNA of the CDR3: TGTGCCTGGACCGGGACAGGGAACTCACCCCTCCACTTT. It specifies CAWTGTGNSPLHF.

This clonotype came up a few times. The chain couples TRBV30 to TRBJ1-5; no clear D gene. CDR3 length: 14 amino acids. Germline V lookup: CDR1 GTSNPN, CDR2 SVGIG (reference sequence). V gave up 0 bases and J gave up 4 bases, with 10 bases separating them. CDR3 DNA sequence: TGTGCCTGGAGTGTAAAGGGTTGGAATCAGCCCCAGCATTTT. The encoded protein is CAWSVKGWNQPQHF. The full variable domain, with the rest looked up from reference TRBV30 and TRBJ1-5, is SQTIHQWPATLVQPVGSPLSLECTVEGTSNPNLYWYRQAAGRGLQLLFYSVGIGQISSEVPQNLSASRPQDRQFILSSKKLLLSDSGFYLCAWSVKGWNQPQHFGDGTRLSIL.

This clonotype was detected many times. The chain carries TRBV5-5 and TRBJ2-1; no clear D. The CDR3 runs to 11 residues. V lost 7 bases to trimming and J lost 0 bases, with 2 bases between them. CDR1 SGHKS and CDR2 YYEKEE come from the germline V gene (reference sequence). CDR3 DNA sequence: TGTGCCAGCGGCTCCTACAATGAGCAGTTCTTC. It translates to CASGSYNEQFF.

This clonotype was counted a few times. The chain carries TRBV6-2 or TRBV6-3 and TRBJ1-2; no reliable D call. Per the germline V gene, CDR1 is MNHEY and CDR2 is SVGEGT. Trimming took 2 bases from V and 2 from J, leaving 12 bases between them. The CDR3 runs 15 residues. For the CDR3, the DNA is TGTGCCAGCAGTTACGTAGGACGGCCCAACTATGGCTACACCTTC. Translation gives CASSYVGRPNYGYTF.

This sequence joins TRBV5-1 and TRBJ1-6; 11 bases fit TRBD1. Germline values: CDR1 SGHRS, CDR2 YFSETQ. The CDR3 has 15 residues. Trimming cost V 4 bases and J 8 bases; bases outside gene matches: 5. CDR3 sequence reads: CASSDGQGAHSPLHF. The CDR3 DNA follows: TGCGCCAGCAGCGACGGACAGGGGGCTCATTCACCCCTCCACTTT.

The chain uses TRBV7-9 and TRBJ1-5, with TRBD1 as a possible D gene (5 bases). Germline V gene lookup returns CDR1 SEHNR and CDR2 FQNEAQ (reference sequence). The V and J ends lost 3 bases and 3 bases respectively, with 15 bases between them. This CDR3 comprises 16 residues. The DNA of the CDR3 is TGTGCCAGCAGCTTGGGGGTCGGACGAGACAATCAGCCCCAGCATTTT. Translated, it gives CASSLGVGRDNQPQHF.

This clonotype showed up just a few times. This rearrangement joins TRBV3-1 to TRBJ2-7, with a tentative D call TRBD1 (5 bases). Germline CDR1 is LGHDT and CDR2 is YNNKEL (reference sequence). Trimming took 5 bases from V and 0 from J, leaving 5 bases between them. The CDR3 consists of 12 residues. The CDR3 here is CASSDSSYEQYF. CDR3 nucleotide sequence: TGTGCCAGCAGCGACAGCTCCTACGAGCAGTACTTC.

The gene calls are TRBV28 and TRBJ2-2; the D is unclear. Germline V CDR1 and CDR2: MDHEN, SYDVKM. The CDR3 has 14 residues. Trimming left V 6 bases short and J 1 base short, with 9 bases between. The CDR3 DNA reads TGTGCCAGCAGCCGGCACCTGAACACCGGGGAGCTGTTTTTT. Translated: CASSRHLNTGELFF.

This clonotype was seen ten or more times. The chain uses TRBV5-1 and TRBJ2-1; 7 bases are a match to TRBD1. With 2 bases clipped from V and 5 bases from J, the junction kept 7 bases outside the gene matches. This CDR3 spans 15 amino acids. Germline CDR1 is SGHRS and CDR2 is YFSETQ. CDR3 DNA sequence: TGCGCCAGCAGCTTAGTAGGACAGGCGAACAATGAGCAGTTCTTC. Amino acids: CASSLVGQANNEQFF.

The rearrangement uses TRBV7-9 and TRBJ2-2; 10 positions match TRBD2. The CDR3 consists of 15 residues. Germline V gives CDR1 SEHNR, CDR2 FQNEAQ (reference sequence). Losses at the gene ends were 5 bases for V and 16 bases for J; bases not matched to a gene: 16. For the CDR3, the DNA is TGTGCCAGCAGCCCAGGACTAGCGGTCACCGGGGGGCGGTTTTTT. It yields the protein CASSPGLAVTGGRFF.

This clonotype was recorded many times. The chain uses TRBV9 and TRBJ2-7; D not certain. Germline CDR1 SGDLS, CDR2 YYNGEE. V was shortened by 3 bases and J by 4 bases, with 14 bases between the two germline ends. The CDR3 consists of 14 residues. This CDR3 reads CASSASDRLYEQYF. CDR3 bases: TGTGCCAGCAGCGCCTCGGACCGTCTTTACGAGCAGTACTTC.

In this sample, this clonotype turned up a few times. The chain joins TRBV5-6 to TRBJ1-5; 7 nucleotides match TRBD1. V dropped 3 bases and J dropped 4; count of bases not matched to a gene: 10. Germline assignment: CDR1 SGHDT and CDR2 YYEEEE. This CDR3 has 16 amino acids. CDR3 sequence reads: CASSSRHRGGNQPQHF. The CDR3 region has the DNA TGTGCCAGCAGCTCCCGGCACAGGGGCGGGAATCAGCCCCAGCATTTT.

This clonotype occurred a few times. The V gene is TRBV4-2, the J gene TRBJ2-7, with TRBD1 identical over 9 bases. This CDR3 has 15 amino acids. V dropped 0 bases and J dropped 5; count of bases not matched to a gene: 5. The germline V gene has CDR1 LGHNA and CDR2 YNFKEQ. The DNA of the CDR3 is TGTGCCAGCAGCCAAGAGGGGGACAGGGCGCACGAGCAGTACTTC. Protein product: CASSQEGDRAHEQYF.

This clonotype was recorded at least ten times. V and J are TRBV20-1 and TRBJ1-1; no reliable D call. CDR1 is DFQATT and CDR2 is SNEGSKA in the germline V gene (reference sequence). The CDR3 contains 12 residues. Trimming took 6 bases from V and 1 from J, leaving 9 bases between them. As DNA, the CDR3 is TGCAGTGCATCCGTCCGGAACACTGAAGCTTTCTTT. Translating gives CSASVRNTEAFF.

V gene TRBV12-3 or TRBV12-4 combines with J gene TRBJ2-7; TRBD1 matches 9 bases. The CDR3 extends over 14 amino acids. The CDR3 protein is CTSSGGTGFVQQYV. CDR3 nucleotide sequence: TGTACCAGCAGTGGCGGGACAGGGTTTGTTCAGCAGTACGTC.

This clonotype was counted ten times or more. The CDR3, as DNA: TGTGCCAGCAGCCCCACAGGGTTAGTGTACGAGCAGTACTTC. It specifies CASSPTGLVYEQYF. The V call is TRBV7-9, the J call TRBJ2-7, with D perhaps TRBD1 (6 bases). Deletions cut 5 bases from V and 4 bases from J, with 15 bases between. Germline CDR1 reads SEHNR; CDR2 reads FQNEAQ (reference sequence). The CDR3 totals 14 residues. Filled out from reference TRBV7-9 and TRBJ2-7, the complete variable domain reads DTGVSQNPRHKITKRGQNVTFRCDPISEHNRLYWYRQTLGQGPEFLTYFQNEAQLEKSRLLSDRFSAERPKGSFSTLEIQRTEQGDSAMYLCASSPTGLVYEQYFGPGTRLTVT.

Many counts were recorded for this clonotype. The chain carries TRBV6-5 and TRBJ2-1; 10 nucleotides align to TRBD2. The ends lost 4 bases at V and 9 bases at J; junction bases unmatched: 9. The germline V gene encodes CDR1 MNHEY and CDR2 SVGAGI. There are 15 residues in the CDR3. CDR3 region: CASSSTAGGPREQFF. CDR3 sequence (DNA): TGTGCCAGCAGTTCCACAGCGGGAGGGCCACGTGAGCAGTTCTTC.

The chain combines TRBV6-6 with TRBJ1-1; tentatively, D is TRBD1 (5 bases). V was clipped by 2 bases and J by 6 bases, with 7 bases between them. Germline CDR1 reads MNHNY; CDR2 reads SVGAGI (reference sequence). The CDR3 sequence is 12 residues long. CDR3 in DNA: TGTGCCAGCAGTTACGGGGGATCTGAAGCTTTCTTT. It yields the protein CASSYGGSEAFF.

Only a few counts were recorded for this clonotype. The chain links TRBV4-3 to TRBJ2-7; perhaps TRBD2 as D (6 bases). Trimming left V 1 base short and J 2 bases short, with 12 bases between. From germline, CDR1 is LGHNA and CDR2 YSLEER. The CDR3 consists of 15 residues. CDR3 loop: CASSQVFGGTYEQYF. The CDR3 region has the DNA TGCGCCAGCAGCCAAGTGTTCGGGGGAACCTACGAGCAGTACTTC.

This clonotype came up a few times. The CDR3 loop reads CASSLRSSDNNEQFF. Written as DNA, the CDR3 is TGTGCCAGCAGTTTACGGTCTAGCGACAACAATGAGCAGTTCTTC. V and J are TRBV27 and TRBJ2-1; TRBD2 is a possible D gene (6 bases). Germline CDR1 reads MNHEY; CDR2 reads SMNVEV (reference sequence). Trimming took off 2 bases at V and 5 bases at J, with 13 bases between the two ends. This CDR3 has 15 amino acids.

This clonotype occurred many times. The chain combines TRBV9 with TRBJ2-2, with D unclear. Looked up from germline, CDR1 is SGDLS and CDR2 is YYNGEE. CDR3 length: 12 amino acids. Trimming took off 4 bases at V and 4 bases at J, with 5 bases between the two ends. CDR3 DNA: TGTGCCAGCAGCACTCGCACCGGGGAGCTGTTTTTT. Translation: CASSTRTGELFF.

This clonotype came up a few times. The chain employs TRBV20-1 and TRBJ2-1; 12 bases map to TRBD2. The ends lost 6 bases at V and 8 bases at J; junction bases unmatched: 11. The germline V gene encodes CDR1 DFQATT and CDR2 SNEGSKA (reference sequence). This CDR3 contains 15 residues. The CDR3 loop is CSAPSTSGRVDEQFF. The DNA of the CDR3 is TGCAGTGCACCATCGACTAGCGGGAGAGTCGATGAGCAGTTCTTC.

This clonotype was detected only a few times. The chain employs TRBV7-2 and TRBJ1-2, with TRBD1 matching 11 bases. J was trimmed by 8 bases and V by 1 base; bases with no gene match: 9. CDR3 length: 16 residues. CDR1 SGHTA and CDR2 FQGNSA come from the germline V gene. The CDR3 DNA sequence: TGTGCCAGCAGCTTAGTAGGTGGACAGGGGGCGGAAGGCTACACCTTC. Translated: CASSLVGGQGAEGYTF.

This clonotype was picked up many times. CDR3 protein: CASRPQGTSGNTIYF. The CDR3 region has the DNA TGTGCCAGCAGGCCACAGGGAACCTCTGGAAACACCATATATTTT. The rearrangement joins TRBV6-5 to TRBJ1-3, with TRBD1 as a possible D gene (6 bases). The germline CDR1 and CDR2 sequences are MNHEY and SVGAGI. This CDR3 is built from 15 residues. V gave up 6 bases and J gave up 0 bases, with 12 bases separating them.

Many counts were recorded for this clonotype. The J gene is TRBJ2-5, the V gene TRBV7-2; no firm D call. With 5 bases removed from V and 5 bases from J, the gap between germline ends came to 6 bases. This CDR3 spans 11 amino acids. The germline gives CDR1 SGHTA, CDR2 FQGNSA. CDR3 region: CASSVGETQYF. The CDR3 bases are TGTGCCAGCAGCGTTGGGGAGACCCAGTACTTC.

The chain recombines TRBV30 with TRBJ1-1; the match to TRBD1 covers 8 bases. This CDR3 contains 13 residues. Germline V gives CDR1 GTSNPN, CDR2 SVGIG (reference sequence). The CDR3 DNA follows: TGTGCTTGTCGGAGACAGGGGCCCGCTGAAGCTTTCTTT. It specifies CACRRQGPAEAFF.

In DNA, the CDR3 is TGTGCCAGCAGCTTATTCCAGAACACTGAAGCTTTCTTT. It codes for CASSLFQNTEAFF. The chain recombines TRBV7-3 with TRBJ1-1, with no clear D. The CDR3 is 13 residues long. The V end was cut by 2 bases, the J end by 1 base, with 5 bases between. Germline loops: CDR1 SGHTA, CDR2 FQGTGA. The whole variable domain, filled in from reference TRBV7-3 and TRBJ1-1, reads GAGVSQTPSNKVTEKGKYVELRCDPISGHTALYWYRQSLGQGPEFLIYFQGTGAADDSGLPNDRFFAVRPEGSVSTLKIQRTERGDSAVYLCASSLFQNTEAFFGQGTRLTVV.

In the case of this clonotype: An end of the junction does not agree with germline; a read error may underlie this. This chain's CDR3 is CASRNDRDRPHF. The CDR3 DNA is TGCGCCAGCAGGAATGACCGGGACAGGCCCCACTTC. The rearrangement links TRBV5-1 to TRBJ2-7; the match to TRBD1 covers 8 bases. This CDR3 spans 12 amino acids. Germline CDR1 and CDR2: SGHRS and YFSETQ.